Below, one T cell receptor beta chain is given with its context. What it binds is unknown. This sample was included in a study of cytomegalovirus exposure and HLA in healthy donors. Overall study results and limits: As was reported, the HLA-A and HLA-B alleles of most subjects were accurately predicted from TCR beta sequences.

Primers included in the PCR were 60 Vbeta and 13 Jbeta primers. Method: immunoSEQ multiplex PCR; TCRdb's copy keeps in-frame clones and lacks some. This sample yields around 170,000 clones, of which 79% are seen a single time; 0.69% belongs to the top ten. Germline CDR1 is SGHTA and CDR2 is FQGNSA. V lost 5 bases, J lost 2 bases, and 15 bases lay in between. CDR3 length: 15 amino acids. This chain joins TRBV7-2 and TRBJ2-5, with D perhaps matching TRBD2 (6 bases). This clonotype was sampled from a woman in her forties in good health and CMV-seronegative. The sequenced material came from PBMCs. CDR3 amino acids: CASSPRMAGQETQYF. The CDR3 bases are TGTGCCAGCAGCCCTAGGATGGCGGGGCAAGAGACCCAGTACTTC.